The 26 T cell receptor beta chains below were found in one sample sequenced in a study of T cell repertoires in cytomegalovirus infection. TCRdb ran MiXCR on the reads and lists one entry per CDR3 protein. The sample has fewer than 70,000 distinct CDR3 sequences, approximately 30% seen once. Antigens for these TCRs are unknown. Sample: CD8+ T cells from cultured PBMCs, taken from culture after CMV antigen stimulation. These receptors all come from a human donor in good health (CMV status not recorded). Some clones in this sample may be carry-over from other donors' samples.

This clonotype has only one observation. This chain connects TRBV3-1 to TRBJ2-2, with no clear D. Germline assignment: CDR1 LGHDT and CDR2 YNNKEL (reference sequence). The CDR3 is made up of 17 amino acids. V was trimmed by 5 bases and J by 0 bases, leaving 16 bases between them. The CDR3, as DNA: TGTGCCAGCAGCTTGCCGCCCAACCCTCCGAACACCGGGGAGCTGTTTTTT. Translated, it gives CASSLPPNPPNTGELFF.

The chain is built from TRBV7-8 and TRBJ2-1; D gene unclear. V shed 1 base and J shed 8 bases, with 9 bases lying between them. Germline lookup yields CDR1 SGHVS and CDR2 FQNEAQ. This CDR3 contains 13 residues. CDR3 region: CASSLVSIHEQFF. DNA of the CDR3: TGTGCCAGCAGCTTAGTTAGTATTCATGAGCAGTTCTTC.

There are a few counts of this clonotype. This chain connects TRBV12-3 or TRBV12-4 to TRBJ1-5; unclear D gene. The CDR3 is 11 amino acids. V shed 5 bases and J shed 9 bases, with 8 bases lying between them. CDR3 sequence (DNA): TGTGCCAGCAGTCTCGCCGGGCCCCAGCATTTT. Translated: CASSLAGPQHF.

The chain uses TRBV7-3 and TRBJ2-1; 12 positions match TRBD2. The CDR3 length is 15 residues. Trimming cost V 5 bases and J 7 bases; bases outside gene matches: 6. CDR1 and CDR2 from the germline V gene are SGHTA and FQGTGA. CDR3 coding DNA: TGTGCCAGCAGCGAACTAGCGGGGGGAGGGAATGAGCAGTTCTTC. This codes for CASSELAGGGNEQFF.

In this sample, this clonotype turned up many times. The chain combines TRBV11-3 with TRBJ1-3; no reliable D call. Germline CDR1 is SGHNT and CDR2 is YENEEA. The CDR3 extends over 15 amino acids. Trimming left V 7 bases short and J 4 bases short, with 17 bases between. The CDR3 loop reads CASTKPGFSGNTIYF. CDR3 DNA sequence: TGTGCCAGCACAAAGCCGGGTTTTTCGGGAAACACCATATATTTT.

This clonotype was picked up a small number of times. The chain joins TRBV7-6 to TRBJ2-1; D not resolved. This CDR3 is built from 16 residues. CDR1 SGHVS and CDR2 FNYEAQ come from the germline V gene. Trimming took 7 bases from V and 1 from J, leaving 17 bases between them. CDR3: CASIEKERRSYNEQFF. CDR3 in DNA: TGTGCCAGCATCGAAAAGGAGCGTCGGTCCTACAATGAGCAGTTCTTC.

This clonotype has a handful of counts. The chain's CDR3 is CASSLESLYNEQFF. CDR3 nucleotide sequence: TGTGCCAGCAGCTTAGAATCTCTCTACAATGAGCAGTTCTTC. The gene calls are TRBV11-3 and TRBJ2-1; the D is unclear. V gave up 0 bases and J gave up 3 bases, with 6 bases separating them. Germline-derived CDR1 and CDR2 are SGHNT and YENEEA. This CDR3 spans 14 amino acids.

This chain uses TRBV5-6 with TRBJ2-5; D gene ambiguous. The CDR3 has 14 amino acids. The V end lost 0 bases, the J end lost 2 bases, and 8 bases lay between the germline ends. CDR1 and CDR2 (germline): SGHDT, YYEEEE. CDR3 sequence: CASSLAPRQETQYF. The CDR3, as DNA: TGTGCCAGCAGCTTGGCTCCTAGGCAAGAGACCCAGTACTTC.

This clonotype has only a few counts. In DNA, the CDR3 is TGTGCCAGCAGTTCCGCGCCGAATGAGCAGTTCTTC. Its protein is CASSSAPNEQFF. The chain uses TRBV27 and TRBJ2-1; D gene unclear. Per germline, CDR1 MNHEY and CDR2 SMNVEV (reference sequence). This CDR3 has 12 residues. Between the trimmed V and J ends, which lost 4 bases and 7 bases, there was a span of 8 bases.

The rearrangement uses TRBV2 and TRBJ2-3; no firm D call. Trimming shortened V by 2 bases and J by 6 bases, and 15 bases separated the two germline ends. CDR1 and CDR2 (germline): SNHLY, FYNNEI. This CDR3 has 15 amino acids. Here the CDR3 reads CASSESRLNFDTQYF. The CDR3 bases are TGTGCCAGCAGTGAAAGTCGGCTCAACTTCGATACGCAGTATTTT.

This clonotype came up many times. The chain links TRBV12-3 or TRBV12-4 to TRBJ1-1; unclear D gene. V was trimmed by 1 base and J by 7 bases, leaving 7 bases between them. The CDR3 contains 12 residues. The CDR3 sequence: CASSLGGVEAFF. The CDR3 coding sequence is TGTGCCAGCAGTTTAGGGGGAGTTGAAGCTTTCTTT.

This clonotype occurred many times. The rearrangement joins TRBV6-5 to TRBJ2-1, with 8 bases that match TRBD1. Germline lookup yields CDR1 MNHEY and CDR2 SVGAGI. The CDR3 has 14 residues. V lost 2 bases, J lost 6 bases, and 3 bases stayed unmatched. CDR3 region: CASSYDRGPNEQFF. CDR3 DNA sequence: TGTGCCAGCAGTTACGACAGGGGCCCCAATGAGCAGTTCTTC.

For the CDR3, the DNA is TGCAGTGCTAGGGGGCCTGCGAACACCGGGGAGCTGTTTTTT. Encoded protein: CSARGPANTGELFF. The rearrangement joins TRBV20-1 to TRBJ2-2, with D maybe TRBD1 (5 bases). Germline loops: CDR1 DFQATT, CDR2 SNEGSKA (reference sequence). The CDR3 is made up of 14 amino acids. Trimming removed 3 bases from V and 0 bases from J, with 8 bases in between.

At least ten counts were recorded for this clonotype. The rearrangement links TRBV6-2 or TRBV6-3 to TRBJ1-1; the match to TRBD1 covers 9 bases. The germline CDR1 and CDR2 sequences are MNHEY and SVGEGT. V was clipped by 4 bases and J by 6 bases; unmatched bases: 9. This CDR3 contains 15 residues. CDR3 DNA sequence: TGTGCCAGCAGTTTAACAGGGGGCTCCTCAGCTGAAGCTTTCTTT. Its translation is CASSLTGGSSAEAFF.

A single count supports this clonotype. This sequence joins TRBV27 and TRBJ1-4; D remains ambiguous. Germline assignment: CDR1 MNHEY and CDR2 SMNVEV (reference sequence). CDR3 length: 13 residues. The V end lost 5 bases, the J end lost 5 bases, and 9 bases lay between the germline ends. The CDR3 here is CASSRQRNEKLFF. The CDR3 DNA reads TGTGCCAGCAGTCGTCAAAGGAATGAAAAACTGTTTTTT.

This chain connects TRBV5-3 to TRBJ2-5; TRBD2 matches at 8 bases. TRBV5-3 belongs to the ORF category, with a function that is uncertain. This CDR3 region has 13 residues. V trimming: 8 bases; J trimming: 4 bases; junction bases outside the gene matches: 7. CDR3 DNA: TGTGCCAGCAGAGCGGGAGCCGTAGAGACCCAGTACTTC. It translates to CASRAGAVETQYF.

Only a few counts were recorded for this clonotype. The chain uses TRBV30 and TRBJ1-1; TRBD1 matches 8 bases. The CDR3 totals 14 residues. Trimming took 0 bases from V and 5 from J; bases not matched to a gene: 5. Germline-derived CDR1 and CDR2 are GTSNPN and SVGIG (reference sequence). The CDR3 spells CAWSVGQGGTEAFF. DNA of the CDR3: TGTGCCTGGAGTGTCGGACAGGGTGGAACTGAAGCTTTCTTT.

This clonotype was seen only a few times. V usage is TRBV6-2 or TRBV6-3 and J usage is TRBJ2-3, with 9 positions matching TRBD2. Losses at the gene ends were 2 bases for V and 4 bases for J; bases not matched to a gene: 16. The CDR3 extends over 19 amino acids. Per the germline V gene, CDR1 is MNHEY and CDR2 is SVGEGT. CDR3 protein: CASSYVRRGVAGVADTQYF. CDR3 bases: TGTGCCAGCAGTTACGTCCGGCGGGGAGTAGCGGGAGTGGCAGATACGCAGTATTTT.

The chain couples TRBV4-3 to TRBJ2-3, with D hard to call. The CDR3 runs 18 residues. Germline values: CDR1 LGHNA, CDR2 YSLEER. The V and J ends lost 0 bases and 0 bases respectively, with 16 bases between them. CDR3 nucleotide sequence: TGCGCCAGCAGCCAAGATCCTAAGACTCCTCCCAGCACAGATACGCAGTATTTT. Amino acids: CASSQDPKTPPSTDTQYF.

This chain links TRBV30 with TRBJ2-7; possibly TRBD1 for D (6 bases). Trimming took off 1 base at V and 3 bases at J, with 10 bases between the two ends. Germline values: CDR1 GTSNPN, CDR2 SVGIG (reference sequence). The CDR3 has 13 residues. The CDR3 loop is CAWSGGHNYEQYF. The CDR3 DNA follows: TGTGCCTGGAGTGGGGGACACAACTACGAGCAGTACTTC.

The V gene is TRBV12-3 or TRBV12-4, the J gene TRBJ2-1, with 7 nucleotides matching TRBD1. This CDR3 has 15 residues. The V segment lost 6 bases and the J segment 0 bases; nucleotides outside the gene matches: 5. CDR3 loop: CASSLTGVSYNEQFF. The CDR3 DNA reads TGTGCCAGCAGCCTTACAGGGGTCTCCTACAATGAGCAGTTCTTC.

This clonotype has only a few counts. The CDR3 spells CASSYPGQVLTSTDTQYF. The CDR3 DNA follows: TGTGCCAGCAGCTACCCGGGACAGGTGTTAACTAGCACAGATACGCAGTATTTT. The chain uses TRBV7-2 and TRBJ2-3, with 8 nucleotides matching TRBD1. The J segment lost 0 bases and the V segment lost 4 bases, leaving 12 bases of the junction unmatched. CDR1 and CDR2 from the germline V gene are SGHTA and FQGNSA. CDR3 length: 18 amino acids. Based on the CDR3 plus reference TRBV7-2 and TRBJ2-3, the full variable domain is GAGVSQSPSNKVTEKGKDVELRCDPISGHTALYWYRQSLGQGLEFLIYFQGNSAPDKSGLPSDRFSAERTGGSVSTLTIQRTQQEDSAVYLCASSYPGQVLTSTDTQYFGPGTRLTVL.

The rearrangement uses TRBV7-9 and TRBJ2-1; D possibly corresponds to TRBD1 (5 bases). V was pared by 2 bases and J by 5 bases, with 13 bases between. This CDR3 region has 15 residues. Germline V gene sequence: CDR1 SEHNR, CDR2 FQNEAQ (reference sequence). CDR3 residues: CASSLSGQPNNEQFF. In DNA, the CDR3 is TGTGCCAGCAGCTTATCAGGGCAACCAAACAATGAGCAGTTCTTC.

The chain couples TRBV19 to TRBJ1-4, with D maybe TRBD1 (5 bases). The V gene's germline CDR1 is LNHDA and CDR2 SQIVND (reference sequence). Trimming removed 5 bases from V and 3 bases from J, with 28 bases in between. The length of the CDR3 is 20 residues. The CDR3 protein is CASSLRPNSPSLGANEKLFF. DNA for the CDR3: TGTGCCAGTAGTCTCCGCCCTAACAGTCCTAGCCTAGGGGCTAATGAAAAACTGTTTTTT. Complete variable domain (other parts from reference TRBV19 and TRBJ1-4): DGGITQSPKYLFRKEGQNVTLSCEQNLNHDAMYWYRQDPGQGLRLIYYSQIVNDFQKGDIAEGYSVSREKKESFPLTVTSAQKNPTAFYLCASSLRPNSPSLGANEKLFFGSGTQLSVL.

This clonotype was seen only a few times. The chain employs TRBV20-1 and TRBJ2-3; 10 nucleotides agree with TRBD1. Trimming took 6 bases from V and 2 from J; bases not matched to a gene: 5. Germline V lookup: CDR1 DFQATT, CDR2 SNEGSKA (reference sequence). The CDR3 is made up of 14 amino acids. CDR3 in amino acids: CSAKGTGATDTQYF. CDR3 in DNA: TGCAGTGCAAAGGGGACAGGGGCCACAGATACGCAGTATTTT.

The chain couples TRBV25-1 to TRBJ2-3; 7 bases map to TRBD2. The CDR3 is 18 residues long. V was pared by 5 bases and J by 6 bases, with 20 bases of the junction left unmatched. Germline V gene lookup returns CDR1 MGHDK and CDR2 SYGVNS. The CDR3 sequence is CASSSEWGGGPFPDTQYF. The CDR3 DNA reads TGTGCCAGCAGTAGCGAGTGGGGCGGGGGACCCTTTCCGGATACGCAGTATTTT.